This TCR beta chain is drawn from a study of vaccination and CD4 T cells after COVID-19. Study context: Two Hispanic individuals were among six male and four female convalescent patients. Overlapping peptides covering the spike proteins of SARS-CoV-2, HCoV-NL63, HCoV-OC43 and HCoV-229E were added to stimulate cells.

Sequencing of the DNA from cultured CD4+ T cells was carried out with the Oncomine TCR Beta short-read assay. One entry per CDR3 protein, called by TCRdb with MiXCR from the PCR reads. The table includes tens of thousands of distinct CDR3 sequences, roughly 52% detected once. V shed 1 base and J shed 3 bases, with 15 bases lying between them. This CDR3 spans 16 amino acids. The germline gives CDR1 MGHRA, CDR2 YSYEKL. This clonotype has more than one count but fewer than ten. As yet, its antigen is unknown. Treatment specified: approximately 9-day PBMC culture with coronavirus spike peptide pools or control peptides (ViraFEST assay).

The chain recombines TRBV4-1 with TRBJ1-2; tentatively, D is TRBD1 (6 bases). Sequencing used CD4+ T cells from blood, cultured in vitro, obtained before SARS-CoV-2 vaccination. This receptor was obtained from a human donor who received a COVID-19 vaccine. CDR3: CASSQVSSGGHYGYTF. DNA for the CDR3: TGCGCCAGCAGCCAAGTATCTTCCGGGGGGCACTATGGCTACACCTTC.